The 19 T cell receptor beta chains presented below share a single source sample, sequenced in a study of human T cells and chemical hapten exposure. TCRdb ran MiXCR on the RACE reads and lists one entry per CDR3 protein. In the table there are 50,000 to 65,000 distinct CDR3 sequences, around 7% of which are singletons. Sample time point: pre-sensitization, week 0. The sample's treatment: therapeutic diphenylcyclopropenone sensitization with weekly scalp DPC. Here the sequenced sample was whole blood, taken in connection with sensitization to the hapten diphenylcyclopropenone (DPC). The origin of the receptors is a woman under 40 with alopecia areata. Some clones in this sample may be carry-over from other donors' samples.

Regarding this clonotype: At one end, the junction sequence differs from germline, possibly due to a read error. V is TRBV20-1 and J is TRBJ1-2; weak D call: TRBD1 (5 bases). Germline assignment: CDR1 DFQATT and CDR2 SNEGSKA (reference sequence). CDR3 size: 14 residues. The CDR3 loop reads CSARATEANYGDTF. CDR3 bases: TGCAGTGCTAGAGCGACAGAGGCTAACTATGGCGACACCTTC.

V and J are TRBV6-5 and TRBJ1-2; D is perhaps TRBD1 (5 bases). V lost 0 bases and J lost 5, with 13 bases in between. Germline CDR1 is MNHEY and CDR2 is SVGAGI. This CDR3 comprises 15 residues. The CDR3 loop is CASSYSAGREYGYTF. The CDR3 coding sequence is TGTGCCAGCAGTTACTCCGCGGGGCGCGAATATGGCTACACCTTC.

This clonotype was picked up many times. The rearrangement uses TRBV2 and TRBJ1-5; D is unclear. Trimming cost V 4 bases and J 6 bases, with 10 bases left between them. This CDR3 spans 13 amino acids. Germline CDR1 SNHLY, CDR2 FYNNEI. The CDR3, as DNA: TGTGCCAGCAGTGGGAACATTCCTCAGCCCCAGCATTTT. Translated: CASSGNIPQPQHF.

This clonotype was found many times. The chain couples TRBV7-9 to TRBJ1-2; 9 bases are shared with TRBD1. CDR1 SEHNR and CDR2 FQNEAQ come from the germline V gene (reference sequence). J lost 6 bases, V lost 5 bases, and 10 bases had no gene match. The CDR3 spans 15 residues. DNA of the CDR3: TGTGCCAGCAGCCCCGGGACAGGGCCGAGGGATGGCTACACCTTC. Translating gives CASSPGTGPRDGYTF.

Many counts were recorded for this clonotype. V is TRBV6-1 and J is TRBJ1-4; D is unclear. Germline CDR1 is MNHNS and CDR2 is SASEGT. There are 15 residues in the CDR3. V lost 0 bases, J lost 13 bases, and 18 bases lay in between. CDR3 residues: CASSEAWLVLMGLFF. In DNA form, the CDR3 reads TGTGCCAGCAGTGAAGCCTGGTTGGTCCTCATGGGACTGTTTTTT.

This chain uses TRBV6-2 or TRBV6-3 with TRBJ2-3; D is tentatively TRBD1 or TRBD2 (6 bases each). Germline V lookup: CDR1 MNHEY, CDR2 SVGEGT. This CDR3 spans 13 amino acids. Trimming took 6 bases from V and 4 from J, leaving 11 bases between them. CDR3 DNA: TGTGCCAGCAGCCCAGGGGAGGCAGATACGCAGTATTTT. Translating it yields CASSPGEADTQYF.

V usage is TRBV2 and J usage is TRBJ1-1; D is uncertain. Germline-derived CDR1 and CDR2 are SNHLY and FYNNEI. V was cut by 3 bases and J by 1 base, with 9 bases left in between. The CDR3 spans 14 residues. CDR3: CASSDEAGNTEAFF. Here the CDR3 DNA reads TGTGCCAGCAGTGACGAAGCAGGGAACACTGAAGCTTTCTTT.

In this sample, this clonotype turned up many times. The chain recombines TRBV30 with TRBJ1-3; D is uncertain. Germline V CDR1 and CDR2: GTSNPN, SVGIG (reference sequence). The CDR3 runs 12 residues. Trimming removed 0 bases from V and 4 bases from J, with 4 bases in between. CDR3 in DNA: TGTGCCTGGAGTGTACTCGGAAACACCATATATTTT. This codes for CAWSVLGNTIYF.

This clonotype occurred once. The chain is built from TRBV5-4 and TRBJ2-2, with D possibly TRBD2 on 7 matching bases. V was cut by 4 bases and J by 0 bases, with 16 bases left in between. Germline V gives CDR1 SGHNT, CDR2 YYREEE (reference sequence). The CDR3 runs to 17 residues. CDR3 sequence (DNA): TGTGCCAGCAGCCCGACGACAGGACTAGCGAACACCGGGGAGCTGTTTTTT. It codes for CASSPTTGLANTGELFF.

This clonotype was seen repeatedly, ten times or more. The chain uses TRBV5-6 and TRBJ1-6; D call uncertain. The germline CDR1 and CDR2 sequences are SGHDT and YYEEEE. V lost 0 bases and J 8 bases, leaving 9 bases between the germline ends. This CDR3 contains 14 residues. The CDR3 is CASSLGSKDSPLHF. CDR3 nucleotides: TGTGCCAGCAGCTTGGGGTCCAAAGATTCACCCCTCCACTTT.

This clonotype has at least ten counts. This chain connects TRBV7-9 to TRBJ2-3; a weak D match, TRBD2 (6 bases). Trimming shortened V by 5 bases and J by 3 bases, and 15 bases separated the two germline ends. The germline V gene has CDR1 SEHNR and CDR2 FQNEAQ (reference sequence). This CDR3 contains 15 residues. The CDR3 protein is CASSTPTRLTDTQYF. The DNA of the CDR3 is TGTGCCAGCAGCACACCGACTAGGTTGACAGATACGCAGTATTTT. The full variable domain, with the rest looked up from reference TRBV7-9 and TRBJ2-3, is DTGVSQNPRHKITKRGQNVTFRCDPISEHNRLYWYRQTLGQGPEFLTYFQNEAQLEKSRLLSDRFSAERPKGSFSTLEIQRTEQGDSAMYLCASSTPTRLTDTQYFGPGTRLTVL.

This clonotype was seen more than once but under ten times. The chain combines TRBV5-6 with TRBJ2-3; 9 nucleotides align to TRBD2. Germline V CDR1 and CDR2: SGHDT, YYEEEE. The J segment lost 0 bases and the V segment lost 3 bases, leaving 8 bases of the junction unmatched. The CDR3 runs to 17 residues. CDR3 nucleotides: TGTGCCAGCAGCTCTATACCAGGACTAGCGAGCACAGATACGCAGTATTTT. As protein: CASSSIPGLASTDTQYF.

This clonotype showed up many times. The genes are TRBV27 and TRBJ1-1; TRBD1 is a possible D gene (6 bases). Germline V gives CDR1 MNHEY, CDR2 SMNVEV (reference sequence). V gave up 0 bases and J gave up 6 bases, with 11 bases separating them. The length of the CDR3 is 14 residues. In DNA form, the CDR3 reads TGTGCCAGCAGTTTATCTGGGGGGGCCTCTGAAGCTTTCTTT. Translating it yields CASSLSGGASEAFF.

This clonotype was observed a single time. Since a much larger clone is just one base distant, this may be a read error. This chain connects TRBV29-1 to TRBJ2-3; 11 bases line up with TRBD2. This CDR3 has 15 amino acids. Germline V gene lookup returns CDR1 SQVTM and CDR2 ANQGSEA. The J segment lost 7 bases and the V segment lost 6 bases, leaving 12 bases of the junction unmatched. The CDR3 nucleotides read TGCAGCGTCGATCTAGCGGGGGGTTCCATAAATACGCAGTATTTT. Translated: CSVDLAGGSINTQYF.

Regarding this clonotype: A much larger clonotype is one base distant, so this may be a read error. This chain joins TRBV20-1 and TRBJ2-3, with 7 bases that match TRBD2. This CDR3 is 12 amino acids long. V lost 6 bases, J lost 8 bases, and 8 bases stayed unmatched. From germline, CDR1 is DFQATT and CDR2 SNEGSKA (reference sequence). The CDR3 is CSASNPGGTQYF. In DNA form, the CDR3 reads TGCAGTGCAAGCAATCCGGGGGGTACGCAGTATTTT.

This clonotype was detected a few times. V usage is TRBV24-1 and J usage is TRBJ2-5; D gene uncertain. This CDR3 has 15 residues. V was cut by 2 bases and J by 5 bases, with 14 bases left in between. Germline V gene lookup returns CDR1 KGHDR and CDR2 SFDVKD. CDR3 bases: TGTGCCACCAGTGATTCGTCGGGTCCGCCGGAGACCCAGTACTTC. The encoded protein is CATSDSSGPPETQYF.

CDR3 sequence: CASSQLWGREESTDTQYF. The CDR3 nucleotides read TGCGCCAGCAGCCAACTATGGGGGCGGGAGGAAAGCACAGATACGCAGTATTTT. The chain links TRBV4-1 to TRBJ2-3, with 8 bases lining up with TRBD2. Germline CDR1 reads MGHRA; CDR2 reads YSYEKL. The CDR3 covers 18 residues. V dropped 2 bases and J dropped 0; count of bases not matched to a gene: 10.

This clonotype occurred many times. The chain carries TRBV12-5 and TRBJ1-5, with D tentatively TRBD1 (5 bases). This CDR3 has 15 residues. The germline V gene encodes CDR1 LGHNT and CDR2 FRNRAP. V was cut by 0 bases and J by 6 bases, with 12 bases left in between. The CDR3 DNA sequence: TGTGCTAGTGGTTTGGTCGGAGGGGCAGGTCAGCCCCAGCATTTT. Its protein is CASGLVGGAGQPQHF. The full variable domain, its missing parts supplied by reference TRBV12-5 and TRBJ1-5, is DARVTQTPRHKVTEMGQEVTMRCQPILGHNTVFWYRQTMMQGLELLAYFRNRAPLDDSGMPKDRFSAEMPDATLATLKIQPSEPRDSAVYFCASGLVGGAGQPQHFGDGTRLSIL.

The CDR3 DNA sequence: TGTGCCAGCAGCTTCCAGGTAAAAGATGAAGCTTTCTTT. Translation gives CASSFQVKDEAFF. The chain combines TRBV14 with TRBJ1-1; D is unclear. Germline loops: CDR1 SGHDN, CDR2 FVKESK. The CDR3 sequence is 13 residues long. Trimming took off 5 bases at V and 7 bases at J, with 14 bases between the two ends.